These 14 T cell receptor beta chains share one sample of origin, sequenced in a study of cytomegalovirus exposure and HLA in healthy donors. The primer mix had 60 Vbeta and 13 Jbeta primers. The repertoire was sequenced with immunoSEQ multiplex PCR; TCRdb's copy has only in-frame clones and lacks some. The table has roughly 200,000 clones, roughly 87% seen once. Sequenced sample: PBMCs. These receptors all stem from a boy between 2 and 10 years old in good health and CMV-seronegative.

The rearrangement uses TRBV28 and TRBJ2-5; D unresolved. The CDR3 totals 13 residues. V dropped 6 bases and J dropped 5 bases, with 13 bases sitting between them. Germline V lookup: CDR1 MDHEN, CDR2 SYDVKM. The CDR3 reads CASRLASRETQYF. The CDR3 nucleotides are TGTGCCAGCAGACTCGCTTCTAGGGAGACCCAGTACTTC.

This chain links TRBV6-1 with TRBJ2-1; 8 nucleotides align to TRBD2. Germline-derived CDR1 and CDR2 are MNHNS and SASEGT. The CDR3 contains 13 residues. The trim removed 6 bases at V and 6 bases at J, leaving 4 bases unmatched. In DNA, the CDR3 is TGTGCCAGCAGCGGGAGGGCCGGCAATGAGCAGTTCTTC. This translates into CASSGRAGNEQFF.

The sample holds a few counts of this clone. V is TRBV5-1 and J is TRBJ1-4, with a possible D match to TRBD1 (5 bases). The CDR3 is 14 residues long. CDR1 is SGHRS and CDR2 is YFSETQ in the germline V gene. V dropped 0 bases and J dropped 4 bases, with 7 bases sitting between them. The CDR3 DNA sequence: TGCGCCAGCAGCTTGGACAGGATTAATGAAAAACTGTTTTTT. This sequence encodes CASSLDRINEKLFF.

DNA for the CDR3: TGTGCCTGGGATAGATCTAAGAGGAATTCACCCCTCCACTTT. This gives the protein CAWDRSKRNSPLHF. This sequence joins TRBV30 and TRBJ1-6; unclear D gene. CDR1 GTSNPN and CDR2 SVGIG come from the germline V gene (reference sequence). The CDR3 is 14 residues long. Trimming left V 5 bases short and J 7 bases short, with 15 bases between.

This clone has only one observation. The chain employs TRBV11-2 and TRBJ2-7, with TRBD1 matching over 8 bases. In germline, CDR1 is SGHAT, CDR2 FQNNGV. CDR3 length: 14 amino acids. The trim removed 6 bases at V and 2 bases at J, leaving 6 bases unmatched. CDR3 in amino acids: CASSSRQGTYEQYF. In DNA, the CDR3 is TGTGCCAGCAGTTCCCGACAGGGGACCTACGAGCAGTACTTC. The complete variable domain, with remaining parts taken from reference TRBV11-2 and TRBJ2-7, reads EAGVAQSPRYKIIEKRQSVAFWCNPISGHATLYWYQQILGQGPKLLIQFQNNGVVDDSQLPKDRFSAERLKGVDSTLKIQPAKLEDSAVYLCASSSRQGTYEQYFGPGTRLTVT.

The J gene is TRBJ1-1, the V gene TRBV30; D uncertain. Trimming took off 1 base at V and 1 base at J, with 10 bases between the two ends. The CDR3 contains 14 residues. Germline assignment: CDR1 GTSNPN and CDR2 SVGIG (reference sequence). This CDR3 is CAWSGQTPNTEAFF. The CDR3 nucleotides are TGTGCCTGGAGTGGCCAGACACCGAACACTGAAGCTTTCTTT.

This sequence joins TRBV6-1 and TRBJ2-7, with 7 nucleotides matching TRBD1. The V gene end was trimmed by 8 bases and the J gene end by 1 base; junction bases not matched to a gene: 5. The CDR3 covers 13 residues. Germline V gene data show CDR1 as MNHNS and CDR2 as SASEGT. CDR3 region: CASWGQSSYEQYF. The CDR3 DNA follows: TGTGCCAGCTGGGGACAGAGTTCCTACGAGCAGTACTTC.

The chain recombines TRBV13 with TRBJ2-7, with 7 nucleotides matching TRBD2. The trim removed 5 bases at V and 2 bases at J, leaving 3 bases unmatched. The CDR3 is made up of 13 amino acids. Germline V gives CDR1 PRHDT, CDR2 FYEKMQ (reference sequence). The DNA for the CDR3 is TGTGCCAGCAGCCGGGGACTACCCTACGAGCAGTACTTC. As protein: CASSRGLPYEQYF.

The chain links TRBV14 to TRBJ2-7; the match to TRBD2 covers 12 bases. Germline V gives CDR1 SGHDN, CDR2 FVKESK. The CDR3 totals 18 residues. Trimming removed 0 bases from V and 5 bases from J; junction bases left unmatched: 11. The CDR3 DNA is TGTGCCAGCAGCCAAGAGATCCTATCGACTAGCGGGAGCCACGAGCAGTACTTC. Its translation: CASSQEILSTSGSHEQYF.

The chain has TRBV28 and TRBJ1-2, with D uncertain. Germline assignment: CDR1 MDHEN and CDR2 SYDVKM. This CDR3 region has 15 residues. Trimming left V 2 bases short and J 0 bases short, with 10 bases between. The DNA of the CDR3 is TGTGCCAGCAGTTTAGGCAGAATTACTAACTATGGCTACACCTTC. It specifies CASSLGRITNYGYTF.

J is TRBJ1-4 and V is TRBV19; D perhaps matches TRBD1 (5 bases). CDR1 LNHDA and CDR2 SQIVND come from the germline V gene (reference sequence). The length of the CDR3 is 15 residues. V lost 5 bases and J lost 3, with 13 bases in between. CDR3 loop: CASSSLRDSNEKLFF. As DNA, the CDR3 is TGTGCCAGTAGTTCACTCCGGGACTCTAATGAAAAACTGTTTTTT.

The CDR3, as DNA: TGTGCCAGCTCACTGGGACAGGGGTTGGGCTACGAGCAGTACTTC. It translates to CASSLGQGLGYEQYF. The rearrangement joins TRBV18 to TRBJ2-7; 10 bases line up with TRBD1. This CDR3 comprises 15 residues. Germline V gives CDR1 KGHSH, CDR2 LQKENI. Germline trimming cut 4 bases from V and 3 bases from J; bases unmatched to any gene: 6.

Written as DNA, the CDR3 is TGTGCCAGCAGTTTAAAGGGGACTATCAGGGGATCTGGAAACACCATATATTTT. Translated, it gives CASSLKGTIRGSGNTIYF. The rearrangement links TRBV27 to TRBJ1-3, with D maybe TRBD1 (6 bases). Trimming took off 2 bases at V and 1 base at J, with 18 bases between the two ends. Germline CDR1 reads MNHEY; CDR2 reads SMNVEV (reference sequence). This CDR3 has 18 amino acids.

This clone was observed once. The chain is built from TRBV9 and TRBJ2-3; D is perhaps TRBD1 (6 bases). Trimming removed 4 bases from V and 5 bases from J, with 14 bases in between. The CDR3 contains 14 residues. CDR1 is SGDLS, CDR2 YYNGEE, per germline. The CDR3 sequence is CASSNRLTGDTQYF. In DNA, the CDR3 is TGTGCCAGCAGCAACCGCCTGACAGGAGATACGCAGTATTTT.